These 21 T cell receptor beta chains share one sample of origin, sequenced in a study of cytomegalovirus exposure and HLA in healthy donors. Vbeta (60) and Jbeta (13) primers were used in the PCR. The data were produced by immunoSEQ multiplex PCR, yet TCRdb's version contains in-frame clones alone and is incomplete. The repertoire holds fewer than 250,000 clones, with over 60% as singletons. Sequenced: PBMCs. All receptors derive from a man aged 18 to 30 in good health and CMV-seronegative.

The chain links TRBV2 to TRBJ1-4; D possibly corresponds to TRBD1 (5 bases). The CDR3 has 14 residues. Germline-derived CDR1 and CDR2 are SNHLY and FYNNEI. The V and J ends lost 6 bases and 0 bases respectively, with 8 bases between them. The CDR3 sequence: CASRQETTNEKLFF. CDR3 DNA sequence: TGTGCCAGCAGACAGGAGACAACTAATGAAAAACTGTTTTTT.

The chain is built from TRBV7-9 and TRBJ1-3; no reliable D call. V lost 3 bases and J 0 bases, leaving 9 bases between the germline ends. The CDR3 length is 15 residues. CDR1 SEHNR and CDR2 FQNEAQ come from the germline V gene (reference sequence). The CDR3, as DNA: TGTGCCAGCAGCTTCCCCCCCCTCTCTGGAAACACCATATATTTT. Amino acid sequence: CASSFPPLSGNTIYF.

The CDR3 nucleotides read TGTGCCAGCTCTCAGACCGGGACTAGCGGGAGGTTACACCAAGAGACCCAGTACTTC. Its protein product is CASSQTGTSGRLHQETQYF. This rearrangement joins TRBV2 to TRBJ2-5; TRBD2 agrees at 15 bases. This CDR3 contains 19 residues. Per the germline V gene, CDR1 is SNHLY and CDR2 is FYNNEI. Trimming took 8 bases from V and 0 from J; bases not matched to a gene: 13.

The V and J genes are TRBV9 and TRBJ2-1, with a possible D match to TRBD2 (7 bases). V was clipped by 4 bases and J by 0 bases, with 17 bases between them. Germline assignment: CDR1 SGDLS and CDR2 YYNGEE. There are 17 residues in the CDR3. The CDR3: CASSPRTAGISYNEQFF. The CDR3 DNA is TGTGCCAGCAGCCCTCGGACAGCGGGGATCTCCTACAATGAGCAGTTCTTC.

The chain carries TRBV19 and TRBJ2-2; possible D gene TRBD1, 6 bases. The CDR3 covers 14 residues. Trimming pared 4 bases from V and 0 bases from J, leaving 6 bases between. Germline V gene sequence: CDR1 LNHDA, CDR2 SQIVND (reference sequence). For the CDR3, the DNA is TGTGCCAGTAGTAACAGGGCGAACACCGGGGAGCTGTTTTTT. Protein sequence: CASSNRANTGELFF.

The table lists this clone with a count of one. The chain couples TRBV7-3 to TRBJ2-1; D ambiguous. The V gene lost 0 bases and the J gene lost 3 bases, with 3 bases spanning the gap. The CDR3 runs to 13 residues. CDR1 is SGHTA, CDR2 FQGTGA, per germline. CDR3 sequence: CASSLTSYNEQFF. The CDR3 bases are TGTGCCAGCAGCTTAACTAGCTACAATGAGCAGTTCTTC.

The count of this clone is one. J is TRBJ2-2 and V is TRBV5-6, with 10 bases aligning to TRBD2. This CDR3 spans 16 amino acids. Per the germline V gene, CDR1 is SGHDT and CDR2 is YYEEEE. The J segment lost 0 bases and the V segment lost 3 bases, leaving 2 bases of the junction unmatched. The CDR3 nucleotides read TGTGCCAGCAGCTCCGGACTAGCGGCGAACACCGGGGAGCTGTTTTTT. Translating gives CASSSGLAANTGELFF. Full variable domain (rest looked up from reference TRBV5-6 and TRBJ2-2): DAGVTQSPTHLIKTRGQQVTLRCSPKSGHDTVSWYQQALGQGPQFIFQYYEEEERQRGNFPDRFSGHQFPNYSSELNVNALLLGDSALYLCASSSGLAANTGELFFGEGSRLTVL.

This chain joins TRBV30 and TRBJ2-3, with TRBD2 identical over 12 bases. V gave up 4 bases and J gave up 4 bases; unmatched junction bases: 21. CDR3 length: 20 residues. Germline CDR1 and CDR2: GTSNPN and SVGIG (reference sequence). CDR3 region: CAWIPLRLAGGQVGADTQYF. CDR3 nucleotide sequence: TGTGCCTGGATCCCACTACGGCTAGCGGGGGGGCAGGTTGGAGCAGATACGCAGTATTTT.

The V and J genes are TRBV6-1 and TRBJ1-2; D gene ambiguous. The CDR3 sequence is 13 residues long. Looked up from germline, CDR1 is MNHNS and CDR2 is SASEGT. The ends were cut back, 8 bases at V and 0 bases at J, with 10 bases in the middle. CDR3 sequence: CASPQATNYGYTF. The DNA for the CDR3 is TGTGCCAGCCCCCAAGCCACTAACTATGGCTACACCTTC.

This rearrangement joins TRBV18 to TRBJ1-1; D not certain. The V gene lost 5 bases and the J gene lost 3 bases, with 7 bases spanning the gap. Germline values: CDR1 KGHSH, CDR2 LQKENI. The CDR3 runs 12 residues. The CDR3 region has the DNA TGTGCCAGCTCATCTGGCTACACTGAAGCTTTCTTT. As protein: CASSSGYTEAFF.

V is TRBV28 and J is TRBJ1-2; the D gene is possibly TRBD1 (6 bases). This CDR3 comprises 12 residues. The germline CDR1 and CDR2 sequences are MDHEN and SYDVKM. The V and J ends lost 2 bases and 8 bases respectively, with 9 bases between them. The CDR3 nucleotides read TGTGCCAGCAGTTTAATTCAGGGGGGCTACACCTTC. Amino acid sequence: CASSLIQGGYTF.

CDR3 coding DNA: TGTGCCAGCAGTGAAGATAGATTCCTAGCGGAAACAAATGAGCAGTTCTTC. Protein: CASSEDRFLAETNEQFF. The chain employs TRBV2 and TRBJ2-1; TRBD2 matches at 7 bases. This CDR3 has 17 amino acids. The J segment lost 7 bases and the V segment lost 1 base, leaving 13 bases of the junction unmatched. Germline assignment: CDR1 SNHLY and CDR2 FYNNEI.

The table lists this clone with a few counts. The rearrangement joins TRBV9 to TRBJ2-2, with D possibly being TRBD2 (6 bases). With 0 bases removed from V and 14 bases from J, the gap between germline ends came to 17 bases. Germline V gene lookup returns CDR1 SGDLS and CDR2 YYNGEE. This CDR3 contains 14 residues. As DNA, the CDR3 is TGTGCCAGCAGCGTAGAGGGCGGGGTCCCCCCTCTGTTTTTT. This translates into CASSVEGGVPPLFF.

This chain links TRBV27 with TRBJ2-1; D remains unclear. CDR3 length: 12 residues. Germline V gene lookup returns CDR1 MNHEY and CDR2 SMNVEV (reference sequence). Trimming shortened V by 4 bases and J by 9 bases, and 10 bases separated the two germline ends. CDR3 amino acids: CASSSPPREQFF. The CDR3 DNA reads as TGTGCCAGCAGTTCTCCCCCTCGTGAGCAGTTCTTC.

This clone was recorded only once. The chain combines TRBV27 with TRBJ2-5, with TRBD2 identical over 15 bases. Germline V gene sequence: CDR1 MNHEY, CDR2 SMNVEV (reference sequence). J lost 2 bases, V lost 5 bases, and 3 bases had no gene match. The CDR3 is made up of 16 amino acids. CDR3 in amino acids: CASSRGLAGGQETQYF. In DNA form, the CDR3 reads TGTGCCAGCAGTCGGGGACTAGCGGGGGGACAAGAGACCCAGTACTTC.

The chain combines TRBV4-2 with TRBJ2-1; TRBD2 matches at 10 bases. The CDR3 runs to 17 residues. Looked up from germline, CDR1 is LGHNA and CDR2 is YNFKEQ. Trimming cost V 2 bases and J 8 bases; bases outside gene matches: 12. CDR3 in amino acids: CASSQPRASGSIYEQFF. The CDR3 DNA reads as TGTGCCAGCAGCCAACCGCGGGCTAGCGGGAGTATCTATGAGCAGTTCTTC.

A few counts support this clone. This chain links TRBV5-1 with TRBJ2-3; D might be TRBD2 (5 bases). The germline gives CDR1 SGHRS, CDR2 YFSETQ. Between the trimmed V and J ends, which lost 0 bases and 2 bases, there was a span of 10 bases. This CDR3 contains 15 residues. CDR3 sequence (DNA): TGCGCCAGCAGCTTGGAACCGGGGATCACAGATACGCAGTATTTT. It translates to CASSLEPGITDTQYF.

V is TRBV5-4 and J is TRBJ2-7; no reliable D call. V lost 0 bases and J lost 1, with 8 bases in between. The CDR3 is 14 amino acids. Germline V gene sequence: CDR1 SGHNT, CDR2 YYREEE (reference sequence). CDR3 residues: CASSLAERSYEQYF. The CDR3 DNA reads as TGTGCCAGCAGCTTGGCAGAGCGATCCTACGAGCAGTACTTC.

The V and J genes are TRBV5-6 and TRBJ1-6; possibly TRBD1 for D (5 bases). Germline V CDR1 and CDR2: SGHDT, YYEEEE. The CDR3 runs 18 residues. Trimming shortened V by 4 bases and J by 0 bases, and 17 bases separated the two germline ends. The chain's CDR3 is CASSPTRQLSSYNSPLHF. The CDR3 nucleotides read TGTGCCAGCAGCCCAACCCGACAGTTAAGCTCCTATAATTCACCCCTCCACTTT.

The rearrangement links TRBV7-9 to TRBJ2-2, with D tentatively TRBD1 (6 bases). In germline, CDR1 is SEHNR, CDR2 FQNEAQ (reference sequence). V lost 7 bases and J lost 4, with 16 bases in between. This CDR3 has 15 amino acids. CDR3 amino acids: CASTPPGVGTGELFF. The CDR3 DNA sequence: TGTGCCAGCACCCCACCAGGGGTAGGCACCGGGGAGCTGTTTTTT.

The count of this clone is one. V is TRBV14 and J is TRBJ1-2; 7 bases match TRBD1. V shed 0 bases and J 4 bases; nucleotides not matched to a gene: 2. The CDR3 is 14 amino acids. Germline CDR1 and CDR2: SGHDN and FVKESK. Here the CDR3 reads CASSQDNRGYGYTF. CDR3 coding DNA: TGTGCCAGCAGCCAAGATAACAGGGGCTATGGCTACACCTTC.